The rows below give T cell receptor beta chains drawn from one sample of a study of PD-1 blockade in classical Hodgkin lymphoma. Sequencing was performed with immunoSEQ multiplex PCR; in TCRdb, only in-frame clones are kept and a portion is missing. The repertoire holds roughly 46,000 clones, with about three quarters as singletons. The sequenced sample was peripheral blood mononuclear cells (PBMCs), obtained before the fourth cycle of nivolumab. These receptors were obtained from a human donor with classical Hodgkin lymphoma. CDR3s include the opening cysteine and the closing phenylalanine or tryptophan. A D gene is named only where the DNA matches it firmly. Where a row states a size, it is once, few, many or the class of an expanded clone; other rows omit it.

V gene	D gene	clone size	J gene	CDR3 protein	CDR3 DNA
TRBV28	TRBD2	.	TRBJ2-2	CALAGEGTGELFF	TGTGCTTTAGCGGGAGAGGGGACCGGGGAGCTGTTTTTT
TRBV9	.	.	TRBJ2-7	CASSARGGSIDEQYF	TGTGCCAGCAGCGCCCGTGGGGGGAGCATCGACGAGCAGTACTTC
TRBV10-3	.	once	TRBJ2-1	CAISWTTGLGEQFF	TGTGCCATCAGCTGGACTACCGGCCTGGGTGAGCAGTTCTTC
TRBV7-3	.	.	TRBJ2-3	CASSQRREDTQYF	TGTGCCAGCAGCCAAAGGCGAGAAGATACGCAGTATTTT
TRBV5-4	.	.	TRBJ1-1	CASSFDRKNTEAFF	TGTGCCAGCAGCTTCGACAGGAAGAACACTGAAGCTTTCTTT
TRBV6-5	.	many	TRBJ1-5	CASRVGRVSNQPQHF	TGTGCCAGCAGGGTCGGGCGAGTTAGCAATCAGCCCCAGCATTTT
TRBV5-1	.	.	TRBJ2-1	CASSLDRSNNEQFF	TGCGCCAGCAGCTTGGACAGGTCTAACAATGAGCAGTTCTTC
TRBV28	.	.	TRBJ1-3	CASSFIPDTIYF	TGTGCCAGCAGTTTTATTCCGGACACCATATATTTT
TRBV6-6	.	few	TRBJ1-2	CASRSGGGKNGYTF	TGTGCCAGCCGCTCGGGTGGGGGCAAGAATGGCTACACCTTC
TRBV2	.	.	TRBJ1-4	CASIWTASTNEKLFF	TGTGCCAGCATATGGACTGCATCAACTAATGAAAAACTGTTTTTT
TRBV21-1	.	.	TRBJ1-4	CASSTQGGSEKLFF	TGTGCCAGCAGCACACAGGGGGGCTCTGAAAAACTGTTTTTT
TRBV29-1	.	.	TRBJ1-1	CSVGRSTEAFF	TGCAGCGTGGGCCGTAGCACTGAAGCTTTCTTT